This is a list of T cell receptor beta chains from one sample in a study of CD8+ T cells in alopecia areata. Data came from immunoSEQ multiplex PCR; TCRdb stores just in-frame clones and leaves some out. Here the sample spans 110,000 to 150,000 clones, 62% being singletons. Sequenced: CD8+ T cells sorted from blood. The receptors stem from a human donor in good health. Each CDR3 is given with its conserved first and last residue. Each record gives: D gene, CDR3 length, clone size, J gene, V gene, CDR3 DNA, CDR3 protein. A D gene is named only where the DNA matches it firmly. Clone size is shown for a subset of rows, as once, few, many or a class of expanded clone.

>TRBD1|20|few|TRBJ1-5|TRBV9
TGTGCCAGCAGCGTAGCTTGGTTAGAGACAGGGAGATATAGCAATCAGCCCCAGCATTTT
CASSVAWLETGRYSNQPQHF
>-|11|few|TRBJ1-2|TRBV29-1
TGCAGCGTTGAAGATCGTAACGGCTACACCTTC
CSVEDRNGYTF
>-|18|-|TRBJ2-2|TRBV14
TGTGCCAGCAGCCAAGATGCTATTTGGACAGTTAACACCGGGGAGCTGTTTTTT
CASSQDAIWTVNTGELFF
>TRBD1|14|few|TRBJ2-7|TRBV5-1
TGCGCCAGCAGCCACGGGACAGGGAGCTACGAGCAGTACTTC
CASSHGTGSYEQYF
>TRBD2|15|-|TRBJ2-1|TRBV14
TGTGCCAGCAGCATCACTAGCGGGAGCTACAATGAGCAGTTCTTC
CASSITSGSYNEQFF
>TRBD1|12|few|TRBJ2-3|TRBV29-1
TGCAGCGCCCGGGACAGAACAGATACGCAGTATTTT
CSARDRTDTQYF
>-|14|-|TRBJ2-1|TRBV4-1
TGCGCCAGCAGCCAAGATTGGGGGATAAATGAGCAGTTCTTC
CASSQDWGINEQFF
>-|8|-|TRBJ2-1|TRBV2
TGTGCCAGCAATGAGCAGTTCTTC
CASNEQFF
>-|14|-|TRBJ2-7|TRBV11-3
TGTGCCAGCAGCTTAGGCCCGGGTTCGTACGAGCAGTACTTC
CASSLGPGSYEQYF
>-|12|few|TRBJ2-7|TRBV28
TGTGCCAGCGGGGGAGGTAACCTCCGTCAGTACTTC
CASGGGNLRQYF
>-|11|-|TRBJ2-2|TRBV25-1
TGTGCCAGCAGTGTTGGCGGGGAGCTGTTTTTT
CASSVGGELFF
>-|14|-|TRBJ1-2|TRBV5-1
TGCGCCAGCAGCCCTCGGGGGTTCGCCGATGGCTACACCTTC
CASSPRGFADGYTF
>-|13|once|TRBJ1-2|TRBV12-5
TGTGCTAGTTGCAAATCGTGCTTAAATGGCTACACCTTC
CASCKSCLNGYTF
>-|16|-|TRBJ2-6|TRBV29-1
TGCAGCGTTGTCGTCCGGGGTGCATCTGGGGCCAACGTCCTGACTTTC
CSVVVRGASGANVLTF
>-|12|-|TRBJ2-7|TRBV7-9
TGTGCCAGCAGCGGACCGGGCCACGAGCAGTACTTC
CASSGPGHEQYF
>-|14|few|TRBJ2-7|TRBV7-9
TGTGCCAGCAGCTTAGGGGACCAAATCTACGAGCAGTACTTC
CASSLGDQIYEQYF
>TRBD1|12|-|TRBJ2-5|TRBV29-1
TGCAGCGTTGAGGACAGGGAAGAGACCCAGTACTTC
CSVEDREETQYF
>TRBD2|14|few|TRBJ2-7|TRBV11-2
TGTGCCAGCGCCCGGGCTAGCGGGAGTTACGAGCAGTACTTC
CASARASGSYEQYF
>-|12|-|TRBJ1-1|TRBV14
TGTGCCAGCAGCCAAGAGGGACACTGGGCTTTCTTT
CASSQEGHWAFF
>-|15|-|TRBJ2-1|TRBV2
TGTGCCAGCAGTGCTCCTGGAAGCTCCTACAATGAGCAGTTCTTC
CASSAPGSSYNEQFF
>-|13|-|TRBJ2-1|TRBV18
TGTGCCAGCTCCGCGACAGCCTACAATGAGCAGTTCTTC
CASSATAYNEQFF
>-|12|few|TRBJ1-5|TRBV6-5
TGTGCCAGCGGGACGACGGGTCAGCCCCAGCATTTT
CASGTTGQPQHF
>-|13|-|TRBJ1-5|TRBV7-9
TGTGCCAGCAGCCGGGGCCCGAATCAGCCCCAGCATTTT
CASSRGPNQPQHF
>-|13|-|TRBJ2-7|TRBV27
TGTGCCAACCGGTCAAGAGGGGACTACGAGCAGTACTTC
CANRSRGDYEQYF
>-|14|-|TRBJ2-3|TRBV13
TGTGCCAGCAGCCAGGTTTGGGACACAGATACGCAGTATTTT
CASSQVWDTDTQYF
>-|15|-|TRBJ2-1|TRBV5-1
TGCGCCAGCAGCTTGTCAACAGGAAACTACAATGAGCAGTTCTTC
CASSLSTGNYNEQFF
>-|13|-|TRBJ2-6|TRBV5-6
TGTGCCAGCAGCTTGGAGGGGGCCAACGTCCTGACTTTC
CASSLEGANVLTF
>-|12|few|TRBJ2-7|TRBV2
TGTGCCGATAGAGGGAATTCAGGCGAGCAGTACTTC
CADRGNSGEQYF
>-|11|-|TRBJ2-7|TRBV6-5
TGTGCCAGCAGTGCGGCGGGGGAGCAGTACTTC
CASSAAGEQYF
>-|14|-|TRBJ2-7|TRBV9
TGTGCCAGCAGCGTAGGGTCAGGGTTCCACGAGCAGTACTTC
CASSVGSGFHEQYF
>-|15|-|TRBJ2-1|TRBV6-5
TGTGCCAGTGGACCAGGCTCGGCATTCTACAATGAGCAGTTCTTC
CASGPGSAFYNEQFF
>-|13|-|TRBJ2-1|TRBV29-1
TGCAGCGTTTACGGGACAACTTACAATGAGCAGTTCTTC
CSVYGTTYNEQFF
>-|13|-|TRBJ2-1|TRBV13
TGTGCCAGCAGCTTAGTCATTTACAATGAGCAGTTCTTC
CASSLVIYNEQFF
>-|14|once|TRBJ1-2|TRBV6-5
TGTGCCAGCGGGGCAACATCCCCCATCTATGGCTACACCTTC
CASGATSPIYGYTF